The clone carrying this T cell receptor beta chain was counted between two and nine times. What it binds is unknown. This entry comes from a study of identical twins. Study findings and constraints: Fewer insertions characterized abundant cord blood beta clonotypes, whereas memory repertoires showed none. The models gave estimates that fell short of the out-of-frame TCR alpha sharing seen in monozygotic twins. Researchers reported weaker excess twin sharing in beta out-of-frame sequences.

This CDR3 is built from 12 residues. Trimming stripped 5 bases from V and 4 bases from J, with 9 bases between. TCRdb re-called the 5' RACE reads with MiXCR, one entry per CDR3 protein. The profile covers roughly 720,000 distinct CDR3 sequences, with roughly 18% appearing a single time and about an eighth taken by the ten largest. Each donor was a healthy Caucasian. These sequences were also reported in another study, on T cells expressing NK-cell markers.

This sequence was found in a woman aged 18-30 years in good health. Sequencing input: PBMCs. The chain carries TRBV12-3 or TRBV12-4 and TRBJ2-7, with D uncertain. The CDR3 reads CASSGFKYEQYF. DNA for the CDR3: TGTGCCAGCAGTGGGTTTAAGTACGAGCAGTACTTC.